One and the same sample provided the 14 T cell receptor beta chains below, sequenced in a study of blood T cell repertoires in COVID-19 (TCRdb year 2020). The library was obtained by the immunoSEQ multiplex PCR assay. TCRdb limited this immuneACCESS table to in-frame rearrangements with V and J called. A share of clones is missing; checked studies link under half to unresolved V genes, and the rest is unexplained. The sample data list 60,000 to 70,000 clones, and roughly 82% of these were observed just once. The top ten hold under 8% of the sample. Material: peripheral blood. These receptors came from a man in his 60s with acute or convalescent COVID-19.

This clone was observed a few times. The chain employs TRBV7-2 and TRBJ1-2; TRBD1 matches at 7 bases. CDR1 and CDR2 (germline): SGHTA, FQGNSA. J gave up 4 bases and V 3 bases, and 8 bases lay outside the gene matches. The length of the CDR3 is 15 residues. The CDR3 DNA reads as TGTGCCAGCAGCTTCGCAACAGGGGCCGCCTATGGCTACACCTTC. Translated: CASSFATGAAYGYTF.

The rearrangement uses TRBV5-4 and TRBJ2-1; 9 bases are shared with TRBD1. The V gene end was trimmed by 6 bases and the J gene end by 5 bases; junction bases not matched to a gene: 6. CDR1 is SGHNT and CDR2 is YYREEE in the germline V gene (reference sequence). The CDR3 has 14 residues. CDR3 bases: TGTGCCAGCACCTCCGGGACAGGGAACAATGAGCAGTTCTTC. Translated: CASTSGTGNNEQFF.

This chain connects TRBV27 to TRBJ2-7, with 9 bases that match TRBD1. Germline V gene lookup returns CDR1 MNHEY and CDR2 SMNVEV (reference sequence). V was clipped by 5 bases and J by 3 bases; unmatched bases: 5. CDR3 length: 14 amino acids. CDR3 region: CASSDRDRVYEQYF. Here the CDR3 DNA reads TGTGCCAGCAGTGACCGGGACAGGGTCTACGAGCAGTACTTC.

The chain is built from TRBV3-1 (or the pseudogene TRBV3-2) and TRBJ2-2, with TRBD2 matching over 10 bases. The CDR3 has 16 residues. With V trimmed by 3 bases and J by 1 base, 2 bases remained unmatched. Germline-derived CDR1 and CDR2 are LGHDT and YNNKEL (reference sequence). The CDR3 is CASSQVAGGNTGELFF. DNA for the CDR3: TGTGCCAGCAGCCAGGTAGCGGGGGGGAACACCGGGGAGCTGTTTTTT.

The rearrangement links TRBV19 to TRBJ1-5; tentatively, D is TRBD1 (6 bases). CDR1 is LNHDA, CDR2 SQIVND, per germline (reference sequence). The CDR3 runs to 18 residues. Trimming took 2 bases from V and 1 from J, leaving 18 bases between them. As DNA, the CDR3 is TGTGCCAGTAGTATATTCACTAAAGGGGGTGGGAGCAATCAGCCCCAGCATTTT. This gives the protein CASSIFTKGGGSNQPQHF.

This chain joins TRBV12-2 and TRBJ2-1; TRBD1, the table's D call, lacks a check against the DNA. TRBV12-2 is a known pseudogene. The length of the CDR3 is 15 residues. DNA for the CDR3: TGTGCAAGTCGCTTAGCGGGCTCCTCCTACAATGAGCAGTTCTTC. This sequence encodes CASRLAGSSYNEQFF.

The rearrangement uses TRBV5-6 and TRBJ1-6, with a possible D match to TRBD1 (5 bases). V gave up 3 bases and J gave up 8 bases, with 15 bases separating them. The germline V gene encodes CDR1 SGHDT and CDR2 YYEEEE. The length of the CDR3 is 15 residues. CDR3 in amino acids: CASSSGKGADSPLHF. The CDR3 coding sequence is TGTGCCAGCAGCTCAGGGAAAGGGGCCGATTCACCCCTCCACTTT. Full variable domain (missing parts from reference TRBV5-6 and TRBJ1-6): DAGVTQSPTHLIKTRGQQVTLRCSPKSGHDTVSWYQQALGQGPQFIFQYYEEEERQRGNFPDRFSGHQFPNYSSELNVNALLLGDSALYLCASSSGKGADSPLHFGNGTRLTVT.

This chain links TRBV6-2 or TRBV6-3 with TRBJ2-1, with 8 bases matching TRBD2. The CDR3 is 13 amino acids. Germline V gives CDR1 MNHEY, CDR2 SVGEGT. The ends lost 6 bases at V and 6 bases at J; junction bases unmatched: 4. CDR3 sequence (DNA): TGTGCCAGCAGCCCCGGGGGGGGCAATGAGCAGTTCTTC. Translation: CASSPGGGNEQFF.

The rearrangement joins TRBV10-3 to TRBJ1-2, with 9 bases aligning to TRBD1. After removal of 4 bases from V and 7 bases from J, the junction contained 13 bases not matched to a gene. CDR3 length: 16 amino acids. Per the germline V gene, CDR1 is ENHRY and CDR2 is SYGVKD. In DNA form, the CDR3 reads TGTGCCATCAGTGGATCCCCGGGACAGGGTGACGGTGGCTACACCTTC. It codes for CAISGSPGQGDGGYTF.

The chain carries TRBV4-1 and TRBJ1-2; TRBD1 is a possible D gene (5 bases). V was clipped by 0 bases and J by 4 bases, with 15 bases between them. Germline V gene sequence: CDR1 MGHRA, CDR2 YSYEKL. CDR3 length: 16 amino acids. The CDR3 loop reads CASSQDPTGIIYGYTF. The CDR3 bases are TGCGCCAGCAGCCAAGATCCTACAGGCATCATCTATGGCTACACCTTC.

The CDR3 reads CASSEGDRVDPLHF. For the CDR3, the DNA is TGTGCCAGCAGTGAGGGTGACAGGGTGGACCCCCTCCACTTT. The chain uses TRBV2 and TRBJ1-6; 7 nucleotides match TRBD1. Per the germline V gene, CDR1 is SNHLY and CDR2 is FYNNEI. V lost 3 bases and J lost 13; bases outside the gene matches: 9. The CDR3 consists of 14 residues.

The chain carries TRBV12-5 and TRBJ2-2; 8 bases match TRBD1. J gave up 4 bases and V 4 bases, and 5 bases lay outside the gene matches. Germline values: CDR1 LGHNT, CDR2 FRNRAP. The CDR3 is made up of 15 amino acids. The CDR3 DNA follows: TGTGCTAGTGGTTCGGGACAGGCGGGCACCGGGGAGCTGTTTTTT. It encodes CASGSGQAGTGELFF. Using reference TRBV12-5 and TRBJ2-2 for the parts outside the CDR3, the full variable domain is DARVTQTPRHKVTEMGQEVTMRCQPILGHNTVFWYRQTMMQGLELLAYFRNRAPLDDSGMPKDRFSAEMPDATLATLKIQPSEPRDSAVYFCASGSGQAGTGELFFGEGSRLTVL.

This chain uses TRBV9 with TRBJ2-5; unclear D gene. The CDR3 runs 14 residues. Looked up from germline, CDR1 is SGDLS and CDR2 is YYNGEE. V lost 0 bases, J lost 2 bases, and 8 bases lay in between. As DNA, the CDR3 is TGTGCCAGCAGCGTAGAATTAAATCAAGAGACCCAGTACTTC. This sequence encodes CASSVELNQETQYF. Full variable domain (missing parts from reference TRBV9 and TRBJ2-5): DSGVTQTPKHLITATGQRVTLRCSPRSGDLSVYWYQQSLDQGLQFLIQYYNGEERAKGNILERFSAQQFPDLHSELNLSSLELGDSALYFCASSVELNQETQYFGPGTRLLVL.

V gene TRBV5-4 combines with J gene TRBJ2-2; 9 bases are a match to TRBD2. Germline CDR1 is SGHNT and CDR2 is YYREEE (reference sequence). The CDR3 loop spans 16 amino acids. The J segment lost 7 bases and the V segment lost 4 bases, leaving 11 bases of the junction unmatched. The CDR3 loop is CASSLPRGGVIGELFF. The CDR3 DNA reads as TGTGCCAGCAGCCTACCCCGCGGGGGGGTAATCGGGGAGCTGTTTTTT.